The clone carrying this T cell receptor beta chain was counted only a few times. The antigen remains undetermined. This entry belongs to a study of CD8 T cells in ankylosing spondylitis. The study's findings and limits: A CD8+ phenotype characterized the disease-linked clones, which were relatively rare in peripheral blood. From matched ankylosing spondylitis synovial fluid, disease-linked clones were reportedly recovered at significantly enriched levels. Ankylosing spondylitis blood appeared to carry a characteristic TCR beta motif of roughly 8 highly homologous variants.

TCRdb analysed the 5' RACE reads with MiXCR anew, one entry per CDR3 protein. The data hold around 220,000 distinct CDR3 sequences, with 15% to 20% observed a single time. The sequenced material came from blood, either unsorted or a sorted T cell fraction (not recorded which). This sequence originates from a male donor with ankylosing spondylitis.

The CDR3 coding sequence is TGCAGTGCTCCAGGGTTGTACCAAGAGACCCAGTACTTC. Protein: CSAPGLYQETQYF. The chain combines TRBV20-1 with TRBJ2-5, with D perhaps TRBD1 (5 bases). The CDR3 is 13 residues long. Germline CDR1 DFQATT, CDR2 SNEGSKA (reference sequence). V was cut by 5 bases and J by 0 bases, with 10 bases left in between.